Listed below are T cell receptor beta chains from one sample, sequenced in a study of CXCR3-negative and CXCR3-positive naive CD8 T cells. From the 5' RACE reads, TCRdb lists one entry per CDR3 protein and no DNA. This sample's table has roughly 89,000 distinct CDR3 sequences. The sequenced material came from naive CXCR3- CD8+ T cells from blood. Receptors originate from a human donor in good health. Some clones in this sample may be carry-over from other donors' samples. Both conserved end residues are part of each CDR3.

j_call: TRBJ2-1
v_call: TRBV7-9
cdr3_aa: CASSFGREVFEQFF

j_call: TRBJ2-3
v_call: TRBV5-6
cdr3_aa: CASSLIGALDTQYF

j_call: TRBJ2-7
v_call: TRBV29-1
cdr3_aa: CSAVLWGGEQYF

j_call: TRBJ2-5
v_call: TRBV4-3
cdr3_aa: CASSQDPLETQYF

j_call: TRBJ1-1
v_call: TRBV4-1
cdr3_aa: CASSHLPGQGLNTEAFF

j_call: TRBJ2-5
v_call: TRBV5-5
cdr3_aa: CASSLEEQETQYF

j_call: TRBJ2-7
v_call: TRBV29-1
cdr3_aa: CSATGTQYEQYF

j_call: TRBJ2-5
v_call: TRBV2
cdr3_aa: CASSDGTQETQYF

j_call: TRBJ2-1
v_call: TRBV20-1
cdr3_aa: CSAPPGLALNEQFF

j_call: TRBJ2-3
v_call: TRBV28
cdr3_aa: CASHLDRNSADTQYF

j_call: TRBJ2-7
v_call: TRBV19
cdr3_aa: CASSPSGQGSEQYF

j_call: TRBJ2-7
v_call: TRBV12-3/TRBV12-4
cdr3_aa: CASSRTGEQQYF

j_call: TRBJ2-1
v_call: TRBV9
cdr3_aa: CASSVATSSYNEQFF

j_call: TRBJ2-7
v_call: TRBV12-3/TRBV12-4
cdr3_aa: CASSFENEQYF

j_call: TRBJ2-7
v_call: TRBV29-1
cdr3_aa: CSVEDGLAQYF

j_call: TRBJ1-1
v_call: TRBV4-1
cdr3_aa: CASSQSYFGTGPSTEAFF

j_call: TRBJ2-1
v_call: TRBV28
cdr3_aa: CASSSPRRDDEQFF

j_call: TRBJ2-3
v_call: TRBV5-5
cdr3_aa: CASSPGQGLDTQYF

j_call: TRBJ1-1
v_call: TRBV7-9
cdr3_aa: CASSWTGAGGIGAFF

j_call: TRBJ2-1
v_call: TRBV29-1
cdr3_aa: CSDSRTGTAYNEQFF

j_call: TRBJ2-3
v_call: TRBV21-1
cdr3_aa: CASSNTPGTLLRGGDSTDTQYF

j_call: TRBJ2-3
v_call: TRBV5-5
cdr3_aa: CASSFFSTDTQYF

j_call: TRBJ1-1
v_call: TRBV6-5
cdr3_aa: CASSYGPNTEAFF

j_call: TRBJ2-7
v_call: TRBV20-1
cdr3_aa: CSAQRDLYEQYF

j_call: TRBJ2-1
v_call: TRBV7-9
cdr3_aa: CASSLVGHANEQFF

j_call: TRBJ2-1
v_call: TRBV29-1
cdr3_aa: CSVEEAGGPFEQFF

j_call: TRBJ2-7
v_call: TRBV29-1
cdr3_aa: CSGGDRGDEQYF

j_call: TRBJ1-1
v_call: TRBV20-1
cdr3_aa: CSARGPDREVVTEAFF

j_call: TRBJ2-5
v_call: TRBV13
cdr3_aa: CASSFLRGLQTQYF

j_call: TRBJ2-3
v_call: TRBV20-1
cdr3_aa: CSASSQGAASTDTQYF

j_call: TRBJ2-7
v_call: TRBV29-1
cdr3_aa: CSVEGTPGSYEQYF

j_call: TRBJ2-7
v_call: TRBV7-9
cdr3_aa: CASSPQRDSYEQYF

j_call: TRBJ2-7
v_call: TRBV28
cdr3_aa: CASSLVILGDYEQYF

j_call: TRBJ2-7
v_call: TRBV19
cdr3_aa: CASNPSTGLGEQYF

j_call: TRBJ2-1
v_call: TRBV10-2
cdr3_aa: CASSEAGEQFF

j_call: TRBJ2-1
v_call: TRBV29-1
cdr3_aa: CSVPTGDEQFF

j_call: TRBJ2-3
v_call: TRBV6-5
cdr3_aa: CASTHTGWTDTQYF

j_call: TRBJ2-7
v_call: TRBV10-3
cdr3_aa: CAISAGQTTEQYF

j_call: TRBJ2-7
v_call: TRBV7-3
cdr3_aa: CASSSGLNGEQYF

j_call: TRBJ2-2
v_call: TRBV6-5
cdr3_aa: CASSSGQGAYGELFF

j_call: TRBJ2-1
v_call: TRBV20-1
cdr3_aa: CSASDSAESSYNEQFF

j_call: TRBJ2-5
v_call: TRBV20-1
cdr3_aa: CSARIEGLEVTQYF

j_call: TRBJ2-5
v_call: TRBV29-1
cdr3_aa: CSVEVIGGGAETQYF

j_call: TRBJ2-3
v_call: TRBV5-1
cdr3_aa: CASSYSGLDTQYF

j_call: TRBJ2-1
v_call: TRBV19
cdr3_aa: CASSSTDTYNEQFF

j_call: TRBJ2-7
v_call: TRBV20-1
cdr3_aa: CSARGLDGNEQYF